The T cell receptor (beta chain) described here comes from a study of ipilimumab plus nivolumab after autologous stem cell transplantation. The data were produced by immunoSEQ multiplex PCR, yet TCRdb's version contains in-frame clones alone and is incomplete. Here the sample spans around 17,000 clones, approximately 71% being singletons. The germline CDR1 and CDR2 sequences are SGDLS and YYNGEE. Trimming removed 0 bases at V and 2 bases at J, with 6 bases between. This CDR3 has 14 residues. This receptor was identified in a male donor with diffuse large B-cell lymphoma. Material: PBMCs, obtained in a trial of ipilimumab plus nivolumab as post-transplant consolidation. This rearrangement joins TRBV9 to TRBJ2-1; D unclear. The CDR3 here is CASSVAQAYNEQFF. Written as DNA, the CDR3 is TGTGCCAGCAGCGTAGCCCAGGCCTACAATGAGCAGTTCTTC.